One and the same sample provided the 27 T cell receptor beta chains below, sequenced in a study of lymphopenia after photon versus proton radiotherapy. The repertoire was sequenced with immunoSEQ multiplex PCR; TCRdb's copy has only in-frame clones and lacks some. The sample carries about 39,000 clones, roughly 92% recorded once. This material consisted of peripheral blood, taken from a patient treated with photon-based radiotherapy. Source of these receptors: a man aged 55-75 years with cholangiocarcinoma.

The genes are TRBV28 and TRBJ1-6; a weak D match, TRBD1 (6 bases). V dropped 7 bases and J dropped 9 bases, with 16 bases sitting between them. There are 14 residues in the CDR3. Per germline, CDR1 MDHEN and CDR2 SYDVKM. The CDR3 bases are TGTGCCAGCACACGAGACAGGAGTCCTTCACCCCTCCACTTT. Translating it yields CASTRDRSPSPLHF.

The CDR3, as DNA: TGTGCCAGCATCCAGACAGGGCTCTCCTACGAGCAGTACTTC. Amino acids: CASIQTGLSYEQYF. The chain links TRBV28 to TRBJ2-5, with 7 bases that match TRBD1. TRBJ2-7 explains the end of the DNA better; the J call may be wrong. Germline assignment: CDR1 MDHEN and CDR2 SYDVKM. The CDR3 runs 14 residues.

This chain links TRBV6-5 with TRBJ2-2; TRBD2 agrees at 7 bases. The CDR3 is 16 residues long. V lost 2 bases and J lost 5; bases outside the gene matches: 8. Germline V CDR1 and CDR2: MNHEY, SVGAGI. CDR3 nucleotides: TGTGCCAGCAGTTACCCTAGCGGCAGTCTTACCGGGGAGCTGTTTTTT. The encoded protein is CASSYPSGSLTGELFF.

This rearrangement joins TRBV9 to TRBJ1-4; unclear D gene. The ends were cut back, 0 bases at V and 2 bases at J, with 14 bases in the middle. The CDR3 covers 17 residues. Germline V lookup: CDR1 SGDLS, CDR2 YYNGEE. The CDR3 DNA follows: TGTGCCAGCAGCGTAGGTGGGTCAGGAGGGACTAATGAAAAACTGTTTTTT. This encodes CASSVGGSGGTNEKLFF. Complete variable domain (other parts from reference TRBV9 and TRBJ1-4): DSGVTQTPKHLITATGQRVTLRCSPRSGDLSVYWYQQSLDQGLQFLIQYYNGEERAKGNILERFSAQQFPDLHSELNLSSLELGDSALYFCASSVGGSGGTNEKLFFGSGTQLSVL.

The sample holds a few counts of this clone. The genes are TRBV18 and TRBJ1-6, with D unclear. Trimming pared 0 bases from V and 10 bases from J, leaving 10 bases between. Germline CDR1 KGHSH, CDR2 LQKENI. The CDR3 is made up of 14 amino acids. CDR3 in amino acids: CASSPPTAGSPLHF. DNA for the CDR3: TGTGCCAGCTCACCACCGACGGCAGGCTCACCCCTCCACTTT. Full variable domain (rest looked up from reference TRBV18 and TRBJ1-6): NAGVMQNPRHLVRRRGQEARLRCSPMKGHSHVYWYRQLPEEGLKFMVYLQKENIIDESGMPKERFSAEFPKEGPSILRIQQVVRGDSAAYFCASSPPTAGSPLHFGNGTRLTVT.

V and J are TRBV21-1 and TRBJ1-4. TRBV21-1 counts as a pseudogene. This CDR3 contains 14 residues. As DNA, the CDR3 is TGTGCCAGCAGCAAGACTAAACGGGATGAAAAACTGTTTTTT. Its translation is CASSKTKRDEKLFF.

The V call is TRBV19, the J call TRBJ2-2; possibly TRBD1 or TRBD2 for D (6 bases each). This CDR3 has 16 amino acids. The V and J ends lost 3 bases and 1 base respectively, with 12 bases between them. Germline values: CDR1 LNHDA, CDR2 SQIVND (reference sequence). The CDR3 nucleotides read TGTGCCAGTAGTATTAGGAGGGGACAGAACACCGGGGAGCTGTTTTTT. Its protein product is CASSIRRGQNTGELFF.

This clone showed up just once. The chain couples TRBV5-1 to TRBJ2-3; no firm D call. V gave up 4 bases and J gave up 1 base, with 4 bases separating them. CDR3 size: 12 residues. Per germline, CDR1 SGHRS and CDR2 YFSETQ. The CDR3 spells CASSGGTDTQYF. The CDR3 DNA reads TGCGCCAGCAGCGGAGGCACAGATACGCAGTATTTT.

This CDR3 is CASSRGGTEGKLFF. Here the CDR3 DNA reads TGCGCCAGCAGCCGAGGCGGCACGGAAGGAAAACTGTTTTTT. V gene TRBV4-1 combines with J gene TRBJ1-4; no firm D call. Germline values: CDR1 MGHRA, CDR2 YSYEKL. The CDR3 totals 14 residues. Deletions cut 4 bases from V and 10 bases from J, with 16 bases between.

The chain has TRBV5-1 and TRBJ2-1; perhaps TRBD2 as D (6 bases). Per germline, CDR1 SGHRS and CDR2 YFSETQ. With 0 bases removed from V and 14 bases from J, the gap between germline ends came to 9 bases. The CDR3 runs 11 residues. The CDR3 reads CASSLGGDKFF. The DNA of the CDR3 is TGCGCCAGCAGCTTGGGCGGGGATAAGTTCTTC.

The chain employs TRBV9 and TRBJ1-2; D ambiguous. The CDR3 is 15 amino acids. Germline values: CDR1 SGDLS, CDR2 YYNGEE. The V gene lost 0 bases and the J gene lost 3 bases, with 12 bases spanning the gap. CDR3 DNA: TGTGCCAGCAGCGTAGAAAGCCGGGCTTACTATGGCTACACCTTC. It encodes CASSVESRAYYGYTF.

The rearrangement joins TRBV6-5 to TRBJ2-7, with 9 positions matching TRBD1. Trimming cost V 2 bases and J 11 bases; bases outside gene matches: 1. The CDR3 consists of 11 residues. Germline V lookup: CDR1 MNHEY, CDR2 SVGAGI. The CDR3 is CASSYRDREYF. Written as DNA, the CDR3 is TGTGCCAGCAGTTACCGGGACAGGGAGTACTTC.

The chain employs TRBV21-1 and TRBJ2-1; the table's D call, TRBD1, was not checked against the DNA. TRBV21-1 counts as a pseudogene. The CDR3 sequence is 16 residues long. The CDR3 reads CASSKYPRQKVNEQFF. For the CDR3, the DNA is TGTGCCAGCAGCAAATATCCCCGACAAAAGGTCAATGAGCAGTTCTTC.

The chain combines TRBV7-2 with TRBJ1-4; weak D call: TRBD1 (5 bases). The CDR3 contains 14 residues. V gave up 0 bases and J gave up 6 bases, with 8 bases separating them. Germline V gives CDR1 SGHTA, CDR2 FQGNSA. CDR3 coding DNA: TGTGCCAGCAGCTTAGCCAGGGTGGATGAAAAACTGTTTTTT. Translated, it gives CASSLARVDEKLFF.

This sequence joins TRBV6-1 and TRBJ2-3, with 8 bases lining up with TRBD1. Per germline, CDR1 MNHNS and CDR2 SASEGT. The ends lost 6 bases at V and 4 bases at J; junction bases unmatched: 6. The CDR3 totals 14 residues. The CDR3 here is CASRGQGEPDTQYF. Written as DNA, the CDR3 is TGTGCCAGCAGAGGACAGGGAGAACCAGATACGCAGTATTTT.

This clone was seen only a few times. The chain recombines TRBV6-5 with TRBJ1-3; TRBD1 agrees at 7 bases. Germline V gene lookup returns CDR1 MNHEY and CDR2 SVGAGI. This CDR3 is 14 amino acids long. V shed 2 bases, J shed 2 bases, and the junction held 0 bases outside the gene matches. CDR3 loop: CASSYRGPGNTIYF. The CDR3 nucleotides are TGTGCCAGCAGTTACAGGGGGCCTGGAAACACCATATATTTT.

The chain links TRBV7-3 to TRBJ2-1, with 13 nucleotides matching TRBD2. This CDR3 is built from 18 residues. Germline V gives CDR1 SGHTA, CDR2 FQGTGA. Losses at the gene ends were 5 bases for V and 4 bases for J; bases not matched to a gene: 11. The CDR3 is CASSPAGVLAGGYNEQFF. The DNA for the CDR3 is TGTGCCAGCAGCCCCGCGGGGGTACTAGCGGGGGGGTACAATGAGCAGTTCTTC.

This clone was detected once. The CDR3 sequence: CASSFSNTQYF. The DNA for the CDR3 is TGTGCCAGCAGCTTCTCAAATACGCAGTATTTT. J is TRBJ2-3 and V is TRBV11-2; D call uncertain. V was clipped by 3 bases and J by 7 bases, with 5 bases between them. The CDR3 loop spans 11 amino acids. Germline CDR1 and CDR2: SGHAT and FQNNGV.

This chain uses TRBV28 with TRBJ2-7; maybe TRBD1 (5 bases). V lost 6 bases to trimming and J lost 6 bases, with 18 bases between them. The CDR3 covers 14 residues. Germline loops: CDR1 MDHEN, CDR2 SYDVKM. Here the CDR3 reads CASSYARALTEQYF. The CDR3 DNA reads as TGTGCCAGCAGCTATGCCAGGGCCCTGACCGAGCAGTACTTC.

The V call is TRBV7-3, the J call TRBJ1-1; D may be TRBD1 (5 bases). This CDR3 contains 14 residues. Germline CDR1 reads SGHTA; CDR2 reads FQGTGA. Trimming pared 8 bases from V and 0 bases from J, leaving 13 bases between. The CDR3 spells CASSGGTVNTEAFF. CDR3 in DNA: TGTGCCAGCTCCGGCGGGACGGTGAACACTGAAGCTTTCTTT.

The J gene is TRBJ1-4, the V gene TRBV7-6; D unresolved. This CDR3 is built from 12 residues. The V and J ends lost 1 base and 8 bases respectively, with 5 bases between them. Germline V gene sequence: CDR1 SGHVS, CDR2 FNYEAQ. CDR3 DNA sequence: TGTGCCAGCAGCTTAGTCGGGGAAAAACTGTTTTTT. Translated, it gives CASSLVGEKLFF.

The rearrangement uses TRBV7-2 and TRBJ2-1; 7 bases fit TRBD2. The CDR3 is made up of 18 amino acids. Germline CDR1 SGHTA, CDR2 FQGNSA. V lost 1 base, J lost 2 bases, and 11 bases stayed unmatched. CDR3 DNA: TGTGCCAGCAGCTTAGTCTTTGGGGGGGGAGTGACCTACAATGAGCAGTTCTTC. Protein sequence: CASSLVFGGGVTYNEQFF.

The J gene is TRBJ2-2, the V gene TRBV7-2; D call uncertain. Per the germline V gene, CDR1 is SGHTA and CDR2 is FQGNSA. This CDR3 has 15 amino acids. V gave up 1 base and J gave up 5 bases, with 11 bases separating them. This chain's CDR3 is CASSLDRVLTGELFF. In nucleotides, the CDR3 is TGTGCCAGCAGCTTAGATCGTGTATTAACCGGGGAGCTGTTTTTT.

The CDR3 coding sequence is TGTGCCAGCTCACCCGGACAGGGGGGAACCTACGAGCAGTACTTC. Translated, it gives CASSPGQGGTYEQYF. The chain uses TRBV18 and TRBJ2-7; 10 nucleotides line up with TRBD1. Unmatched junction bases numbered 4, after V lost 3 bases and J lost 2 bases. The CDR3 spans 15 residues. CDR1 and CDR2 (germline): KGHSH, LQKENI.

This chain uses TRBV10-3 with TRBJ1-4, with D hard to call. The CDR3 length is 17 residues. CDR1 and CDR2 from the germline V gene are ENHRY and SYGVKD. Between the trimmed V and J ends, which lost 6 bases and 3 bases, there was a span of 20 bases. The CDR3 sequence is CAISLGRGPSSNEKLFF. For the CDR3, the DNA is TGTGCCATCAGCCTCGGTAGAGGGCCCTCTTCTAATGAAAAACTGTTTTTT.

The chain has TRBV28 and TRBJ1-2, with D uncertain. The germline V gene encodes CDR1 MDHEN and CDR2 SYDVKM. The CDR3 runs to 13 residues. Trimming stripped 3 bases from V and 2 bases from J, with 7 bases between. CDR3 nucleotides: TGTGCCAGCAGTTTGAGGAAGAACTATGGCTACACCTTC. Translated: CASSLRKNYGYTF.

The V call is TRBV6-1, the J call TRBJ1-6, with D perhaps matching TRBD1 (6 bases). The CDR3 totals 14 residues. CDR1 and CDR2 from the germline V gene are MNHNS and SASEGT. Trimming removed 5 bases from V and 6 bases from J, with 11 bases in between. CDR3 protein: CASSNGQFNSPLHF. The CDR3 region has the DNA TGTGCCAGCAGTAACGGACAGTTTAATTCACCCCTCCACTTT.